These T cell receptor beta chains were read from a single sample in a study of blood T cell repertoires in COVID-19. Some clones are missing from TCRdb's copy, which holds only in-frame ones; the method was immunoSEQ multiplex PCR. The table records around 330,000 clones, roughly 90% of them present only once. What was sequenced was peripheral blood. These receptors all come from a woman between 45 and 60 years old with active or convalescent COVID-19. Each CDR3 is given with its conserved first and last residue. D genes are given only for firm matches. Rows may omit the clone size; those that give it use once, few, many or a size class.

TRBJ2-1,TRBV30,NA,NA,CACRPGSSYNEQFF,TGTGCCTGCCGTCCGGGGAGCTCCTACAATGAGCAGTTCTTC
TRBJ2-1,TRBV28,NA,NA,CASSLSQGFEYYATYNEQFF,TGTGCCAGCAGTTTGTCTCAGGGCTTTGAATACTATGCAACCTACAATGAGCAGTTCTTC
TRBJ1-2,TRBV3-1/TRBV3-2,NA,NA,CASSPRRRTVYGYTF,TGTGCCAGCAGCCCTCGGAGGAGGACAGTCTATGGCTACACCTTC
TRBJ1-2,TRBV6-5,NA,TRBD1,CASSYSGTGNYGYTF,TGTGCCAGCAGTTACTCGGGGACAGGGAACTATGGCTACACCTTC
TRBJ2-7,TRBV27,NA,TRBD1,CASSLYAGGGYEQYF,TGTGCCAGCAGTTTATACGCAGGGGGCGGGTACGAGCAGTACTTC
TRBJ1-5,TRBV6-2/TRBV6-3,NA,NA,CASSYRGGTQPQHF,TGTGCCAGCAGTTATCGTGGGGGCACTCAGCCCCAGCATTTT
TRBJ2-7,TRBV28,NA,TRBD2,CASSPILYAGGSPEQYF,TGTGCCAGCAGCCCGATCCTTTATGCGGGAGGATCTCCCGAGCAGTACTTC
TRBJ1-2,TRBV7-3,NA,TRBD1,CASSLGTDYYGYTF,TGTGCCAGCAGCTTAGGGACAGATTACTATGGCTACACCTTC
TRBJ2-1,TRBV9,NA,TRBD2,CASSVSGSWNEQFF,TGTGCCAGCAGCGTTAGCGGGAGCTGGAATGAGCAGTTCTTC
TRBJ2-7,TRBV15,once,TRBD1,CATSREGAGGKEQYF,TGTGCCACCAGCAGAGAAGGGGCAGGGGGCAAGGAGCAGTACTTC
TRBJ1-1,TRBV7-3,NA,TRBD1,CASSRGTGSSTEAFF,TGTGCCAGCAGCCGTGGGACAGGGTCGAGCACTGAAGCTTTCTTT
TRBJ2-7,TRBV12-5,NA,NA,CASALPPHNYEQYF,TGTGCTAGTGCTCTGCCCCCTCACAACTACGAGCAGTACTTC
TRBJ1-1,TRBV18,NA,NA,CASSPPTRGFTEAFF,TGTGCCAGCTCACCACCGACCCGGGGATTCACTGAAGCTTTCTTT
TRBJ2-3,TRBV20-1,NA,NA,CSGRDLDTQYF,TGCAGTGGGAGGGACTTGGATACGCAGTATTTT
TRBJ2-3,TRBV7-2,few,NA,CASSLAFGGVLDTQYF,TGTGCCAGCAGCTTAGCTTTTGGCGGGGTATTGGATACGCAGTATTTT
TRBJ2-7,TRBV28,NA,NA,CASSRVVAHEQYF,TGTGCCAGCTCCAGGGTCGTCGCACACGAGCAGTACTTC
TRBJ2-3,TRBV19,NA,NA,CASSKQGVYTDTQYF,TGTGCCAGTAGTAAACAGGGAGTCTATACAGATACGCAGTATTTT
TRBJ2-7,TRBV15,NA,NA,CATSRDLGAGEQYF,TGTGCCACCAGCAGAGATCTGGGGGCAGGGGAGCAGTACTTC
TRBJ2-3,TRBV15,once,NA,CATSRPHAGTDTQYF,TGTGCCACCAGCAGACCCCACGCGGGCACAGATACGCAGTATTTT
TRBJ2-7,TRBV6-5,NA,NA,CASNGQPKYEQYF,TGTGCCAGCAACGGACAGCCGAAGTACGAGCAGTACTTC
TRBJ1-1,TRBV2,NA,NA,CASTKQLLNTEAFF,TGTGCCAGCACAAAACAGCTTTTGAACACTGAAGCTTTCTTT
TRBJ2-1,TRBV24-1,NA,NA,CATSKYNEQFF,TGTGCCACCAGCAAATACAATGAGCAGTTCTTC
TRBJ1-1,TRBV6-5,NA,NA,CASSYGRGEGNTEAFF,TGTGCCAGCAGTTACGGCAGGGGCGAAGGGAACACTGAAGCTTTCTTT
TRBJ2-7,TRBV5-4,NA,TRBD2,CASSLGTSGRGEQYF,TGTGCCAGCAGTTTGGGGACTAGCGGGAGAGGCGAGCAGTACTTC
TRBJ2-5,TRBV2,NA,TRBD1,CASSDRVQETQYF,TGTGCCAGCAGCGACAGGGTCCAAGAGACCCAGTACTTC
TRBJ2-1,TRBV10-3,NA,NA,CAISRDIYNEQFF,TGTGCCATCAGTAGGGACATCTACAATGAGCAGTTCTTC
TRBJ2-2,TRBV27,NA,TRBD2,CASSFQGLAAGELFF,TGTGCCAGCAGTTTCCAGGGACTAGCGGCCGGGGAGCTGTTTTTT
TRBJ1-2,TRBV15,NA,TRBD1,CATSTGSGTAYGYTF,TGTGCCACCAGTACGGGTTCCGGGACAGCCTATGGCTACACCTTC
TRBJ2-2,TRBV6-6,NA,TRBD1,CASSLRTGPTGELFF,TGTGCCAGCAGCCTCCGGACAGGGCCCACCGGGGAGCTGTTTTTT
TRBJ2-5,TRBV29-1,NA,TRBD2,CSVAKREGEGETQYF,TGCAGCGTTGCTAAGCGGGAGGGGGAAGGAGAGACCCAGTACTTC
TRBJ2-1,TRBV27,NA,TRBD2,CASSREGYNEQFF,TGTGCCAGCAGTAGGGAGGGGTACAATGAGCAGTTCTTC
TRBJ2-1,TRBV7-9,NA,TRBD2,CASSYAGWASGGSYNEQFF,TGTGCCAGCAGCTACGCCGGCTGGGCTAGCGGGGGGTCCTACAATGAGCAGTTCTTC
TRBJ1-2,TRBV27,NA,TRBD1,CASRADRASGYTF,TGTGCCAGCAGGGCTGACAGGGCCTCTGGCTACACCTTC
TRBJ1-2,TRBV5-4,few,TRBD1,CASSAKLQGARDGYTF,TGTGCCAGCAGCGCGAAATTACAGGGGGCGAGGGATGGCTACACCTTC
TRBJ1-2,TRBV30,NA,TRBD1,CALSDRVRYGYTF,TGTGCCTTATCAGACAGGGTTCGATATGGCTACACCTTC
TRBJ1-1,TRBV10-3,once,TRBD1,CAISPSRGRRTEAFF,TGTGCCATCAGTCCCTCAAGGGGGCGCAGGACTGAAGCTTTCTTT
TRBJ2-7,TRBV28,NA,TRBD1,CASRPEQGARGYEQYF,TGTGCCAGCAGACCTGAACAGGGGGCGCGAGGTTACGAGCAGTACTTC
TRBJ1-1,TRBV7-2,NA,TRBD1,CASSLMDRAETEAFF,TGTGCCAGCAGCTTAATGGACAGGGCTGAGACTGAAGCTTTCTTT
TRBJ2-7,TRBV7-2,once,NA,CASSLEGGAFYEQYF,TGTGCCAGCAGCTTAGAAGGGGGGGCGTTTTACGAGCAGTACTTC
TRBJ1-2,TRBV4-1,NA,TRBD1,CASSQVTGAGYTF,TGCGCCAGCAGCCAAGTTACAGGGGCTGGCTACACCTTC
TRBJ1-1,TRBV7-2,NA,TRBD1,CASSRTGVNTEAFF,TGTGCCAGCAGCCGGACAGGGGTTAACACTGAAGCTTTCTTT
TRBJ1-2,TRBV6-5,NA,NA,CASSYSSENYGYTF,TGTGCCAGCAGTTACTCGTCAGAAAACTATGGCTACACCTTC
TRBJ1-5,TRBV2,NA,NA,CASTWRAGSNQPQHF,TGTGCCAGCACGTGGAGGGCTGGTAGCAATCAGCCCCAGCATTTT
TRBJ2-1,TRBV7-3,NA,TRBD2,CASSQYSLAGVNEQFF,TGTGCCAGCAGCCAATACTCACTAGCGGGAGTGAATGAGCAGTTCTTC
TRBJ1-1,TRBV11-3,NA,NA,CASSLERGTEAFF,TGTGCCAGCAGCTTAGAACGGGGCACTGAAGCTTTCTTT
TRBJ2-7,TRBV19,NA,TRBD1,CASNPDRAPYEQYF,TGTGCCAGTAACCCGGACAGGGCTCCCTACGAGCAGTACTTC
TRBJ1-2,TRBV20-1,NA,NA,CSATENYGYTF,TGCAGTGCCACAGAAAACTATGGCTACACCTTC
TRBJ2-7,TRBV12-3/TRBV12-4,NA,TRBD1,CASRGTGTYEQYF,TGTGCCAGCAGGGGGACAGGTACCTACGAGCAGTACTTC
TRBJ1-6,TRBV29-1,NA,NA,CSVGLRMRSPLHF,TGCAGCGTGGGCCTGAGAATGCGATCACCCCTCCACTTT
TRBJ2-6,TRBV5-1,few,TRBD1,CASSFQSPGQGTFGANVLTF,TGCGCCAGCTCCTTCCAATCCCCGGGACAGGGGACCTTTGGGGCCAACGTCCTGACTTTC
TRBJ2-6,TRBV18,NA,NA,CASSPRPDRAAGANVLTF,TGTGCCAGCTCACCTAGGCCAGATCGAGCGGCCGGGGCCAACGTCCTGACTTTC